The rows below give T cell receptor beta chains drawn from one sample of a study of response to subunit inactivated influenza vaccine. One entry per CDR3 protein results from TCRdb running MiXCR on the RT-PCR reads. The sample contains roughly 670,000 distinct CDR3 sequences, 13% to 15% of which appear only once. The input for sequencing was PBMCs from blood, taken roughly 2 weeks before vaccination. The receptor source for this set is a man aged 50 to 59 who received an inactivated influenza vaccine. Both conserved end residues are part of each CDR3. The D gene is left open where the match is weak. Not every row has a clone size; where given, it reads once, few, many or a size class.

cdr3_aa	cdr3_nt	d_call	v_call	j_call	clone_size
CASSRQGEDEQFF	TGTGCCAGCAGCCGCCAGGGAGAGGATGAGCAGTTCTTC	NA	TRBV7-3	TRBJ2-1	few
CSAGDTGTDTQYF	TGCAGTGCTGGGGACACGGGCACAGATACGCAGTATTTT	NA	TRBV20-1	TRBJ2-3	few
CASSYSPRGYYGYTF	TGTGCCAGCAGTTACTCGCCCAGGGGTTACTATGGCTACACCTTC	NA	TRBV6-5	TRBJ1-2	few
CASSLGGTGYGYTF	TGTGCCAGCAGCTTGGGGGGGACCGGCTATGGCTACACCTTC	NA	TRBV5-6	TRBJ1-2	many
CATSDPPHEQYF	TGTGCCACCAGTGATCCCCCCCACGAGCAGTACTTC	NA	TRBV24-1	TRBJ2-7	NA
CASSLSFLAAASSGANVLTF	TGTGCCAGCAGCTTATCTTTTTTAGCGGCCGCGAGCTCTGGGGCCAACGTCCTGACTTTC	NA	TRBV11-1	TRBJ2-6	few
CASSLRGGFSGNTIYF	TGTGCCAGCAGCCTACGAGGGGGCTTCTCTGGAAACACCATATATTTT	TRBD1	TRBV3-1	TRBJ1-3	NA
CASSPGVAGSTDTQYF	TGTGCCAGCAGCCCGGGAGTAGCGGGGTCCACAGATACGCAGTATTTT	TRBD2	TRBV7-2	TRBJ2-3	NA
CASSQDARAKTQYF	TGTGCCAGCAGCCAAGATGCCAGGGCAAAGACCCAGTACTTC	NA	TRBV3-1	TRBJ2-5	NA
CASSLGPGSGNTIYF	TGTGCCAGCAGCTTAGGCCCGGGCTCTGGAAACACCATATATTTT	NA	TRBV7-3	TRBJ1-3	NA
CASSEYNGNEQFF	TGTGCCAGCAGTGAATACAACGGGAATGAGCAGTTCTTC	NA	TRBV25-1	TRBJ2-1	NA
CASIRGGSSYNEQFF	TGTGCCAGCATAAGAGGGGGTAGCTCCTACAATGAGCAGTTCTTC	NA	TRBV12-3/TRBV12-4	TRBJ2-1	many
CAISESGGPLSYNEQFF	TGTGCCATCAGTGAGTCGGGTGGCCCTCTCTCCTACAATGAGCAGTTCTTC	NA	TRBV10-3	TRBJ2-1	few
CAISGTGTGGQRGQYF	TGTGCCATCAGTGGCACCGGGACAGGGGGCCAAAGAGGGCAGTACTTC	TRBD1	TRBV10-3	TRBJ2-7	few
CASSDRGSSYEQYF	TGTGCCAGCAGTGACAGGGGCTCTTCCTACGAGCAGTACTTC	TRBD1	TRBV28	TRBJ2-7	NA
CASSLWMGGEGQPQHF	TGTGCCAGCAGTCTATGGATGGGGGGCGAGGGTCAGCCCCAGCATTTT	NA	TRBV12-3/TRBV12-4	TRBJ1-5	few
CASSSGLAGEDNEQFF	TGTGCCAGCAGCTCGGGGCTAGCGGGGGAGGACAATGAGCAGTTCTTC	TRBD2	TRBV7-2	TRBJ2-1	NA
CASLGVRNTDTQYF	TGTGCCAGTTTAGGCGTTCGTAACACAGATACGCAGTATTTT	NA	TRBV12-3/TRBV12-4	TRBJ2-3	NA
CASSLAGPGTGWNGYTF	TGCGCCAGCAGCCTGGCGGGTCCCGGGACAGGATGGAATGGCTACACCTTC	TRBD1	TRBV5-1	TRBJ1-2	NA
CASSLMETGELFF	TGTGCCAGCAGTTTAATGGAGACCGGGGAGCTGTTTTTT	NA	TRBV12-3/TRBV12-4	TRBJ2-2	few
CASSQVTSVEQFF	TGCGCCAGCAGCCAAGTTACTAGCGTGGAGCAGTTCTTC	TRBD2	TRBV4-3	TRBJ2-1	few
CSVVYLDRGYNEQFF	TGCAGCGTTGTTTACTTGGACAGGGGCTACAATGAGCAGTTCTTC	TRBD1	TRBV29-1	TRBJ2-1	NA
CSARLGTGLSGNTIYF	TGCAGTGCTAGATTAGGGACAGGCCTCTCTGGAAACACCATATATTTT	TRBD1	TRBV20-1	TRBJ1-3	few
CASNAGLAYTDTQYF	TGTGCCAGCAACGCGGGACTAGCGTACACAGATACGCAGTATTTT	TRBD2	TRBV2	TRBJ2-3	NA
CASSLGAGSSYEQYF	TGTGCCAGCAGCTTAGGGGCCGGGAGCTCCTACGAGCAGTACTTC	NA	TRBV7-6	TRBJ2-7	many
CSAILAGGSTDTQYF	TGCAGTGCAATACTAGCGGGAGGGAGCACAGATACGCAGTATTTT	TRBD2	TRBV20-1	TRBJ2-3	few
CASSTRPGTGVYPNEQFF	TGTGCCAGTAGCACCCGGCCCGGGACAGGGGTATATCCCAATGAGCAGTTCTTC	TRBD1	TRBV19	TRBJ2-1	NA
CASSPRVTDTQYF	TGCGCCAGCAGTCCCAGGGTGACAGATACGCAGTATTTT	NA	TRBV5-1	TRBJ2-3	few